Listed here is a single TCR beta chain. As yet, its antigen is unknown. CDR3 size: 13 residues. Germline values: CDR1 MDHEN, CDR2 SYDVKM. Trimming took 6 bases from V and 4 from J, leaving 12 bases between them. The sample originates from a study of cytomegalovirus exposure and HLA in healthy donors. Study-wide context: Researchers found that more than 70% of over 350 genotyped donors fell within the Caucasian-associated ancestry cluster.

This PCR relied on a set of 60 Vbeta primers and 13 Jbeta primers. Only in-frame clones appear in the TCRdb table, and some are missing; sequencing was by immunoSEQ multiplex PCR. Its table records under 150,000 clones. Study conclusions and caveats: Reports indicate that TCR beta sequences accurately predicted the HLA-A and HLA-B alleles of most subjects.

The sequencing input was PBMCs. This receptor was identified in an older woman in good health and CMV-seronegative. The gene calls are TRBV28 and TRBJ1-2; D unresolved. The CDR3 protein is CASSSAGVYGYTF. In DNA form, the CDR3 reads TGTGCCAGCAGCTCTGCCGGGGTCTATGGCTACACCTTC.